The source of this T cell receptor (beta chain) is a study of cytomegalovirus exposure and HLA in healthy donors. V gave up 2 bases and J gave up 6 bases, with 8 bases separating them. Germline-derived CDR1 and CDR2 are MNHNS and SASEGT. The CDR3 totals 13 residues. Sequencing used immunoSEQ multiplex PCR; TCRdb keeps in-frame clones, though not all of them. Of about 240,000 clones listed, approximately 86% were seen once; the top ten hold less than 1.5%. Material for sequencing was PBMCs. This receptor was identified in a woman younger than 45 in good health and CMV-seropositive. The chain uses TRBV6-1 and TRBJ1-5, with D uncertain. As DNA, the CDR3 is TGTGCCAGCAGTGAATTAGTTCCTCAGCCCCAGCATTTT. It translates to CASSELVPQPQHF.